Given below is one T cell receptor beta chain in context. The CDR3 is made up of 13 amino acids. The germline CDR1 and CDR2 sequences are KGHDR and SFDVKD. The ends were cut back, 3 bases at V and 7 bases at J, with 11 bases in the middle. This sample is drawn from a study of blood T cell repertoires in COVID-19. Overall study: Some COVID-19 samples were acute and others convalescent; all came from the United States, Italy and Spain. PBMCs, B-cell-depleted T cells, or T cells were the source of the cDNA or gDNA that made up the material.

TCRdb keeps only in-frame clones here, not all; method: immunoSEQ multiplex PCR. This table holds about 110,000 clones, 75% to 80% found once. The receptor was derived from a woman of 80 years or more with active or convalescent COVID-19. Sequencing input: peripheral blood. The chain combines TRBV24-1 with TRBJ1-2, with D unresolved. CDR3 residues: CATSDRHVLGYTF. The DNA of the CDR3 is TGTGCCACCAGTGATCGTCACGTACTTGGCTACACCTTC.